The entry below describes one TCR beta chain. What it binds is not known. These data belong to a study of T cell repertoires in cytomegalovirus infection. Study at large: CMV infection plus the matching HLA type was flagged by public TCR beta signatures. General study findings and limits: Cumulative public TCR beta family frequency identified CMV carriers with the relevant HLA. HLA-C-restricted TCR beta clonotypes specific for CMV led the ex vivo response.

In TCRdb, the reads were re-called with MiXCR into one record per CDR3 protein. The sample has around 630,000 distinct CDR3 sequences, less than 25% seen once. Trimming removed 7 bases from V and 0 bases from J; junction bases left unmatched: 11. Germline V gene sequence: CDR1 SNHLY, CDR2 FYNNEI. CDR3 length equals 16 residues. The sequencing input was CD8+ T cells from PBMCs. The chain carries TRBV2 and TRBJ1-2, with 7 bases lining up with TRBD1. The origin of this receptor is a human donor in good health (CMV status not recorded). Some clones in this sample may be carry-over from other donors' samples. The CDR3 bases are TGTGCCAGCAATCCGGGACAGAGTCCCCCTAACTATGGCTACACCTTC. It is translated as CASNPGQSPPNYGYTF.